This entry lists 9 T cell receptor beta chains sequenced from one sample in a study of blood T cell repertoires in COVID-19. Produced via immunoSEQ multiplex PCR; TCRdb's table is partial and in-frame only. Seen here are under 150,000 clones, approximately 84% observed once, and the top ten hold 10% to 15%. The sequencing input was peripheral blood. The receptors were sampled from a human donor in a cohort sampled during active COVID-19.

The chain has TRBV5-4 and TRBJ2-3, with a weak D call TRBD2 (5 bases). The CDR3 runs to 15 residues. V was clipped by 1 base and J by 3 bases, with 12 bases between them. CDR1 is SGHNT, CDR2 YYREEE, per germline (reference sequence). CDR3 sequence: CASSLRLAVTDTQYF. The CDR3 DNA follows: TGTGCCAGCAGCTTGCGGCTAGCAGTGACAGATACGCAGTATTTT. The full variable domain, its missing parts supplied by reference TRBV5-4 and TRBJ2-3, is ETGVTQSPTHLIKTRGQQVTLRCSSQSGHNTVSWYQQALGQGPQFIFQYYREEENGRGNFPPRFSGLQFPNYSSELNVNALELDDSALYLCASSLRLAVTDTQYFGPGTRLTVL.

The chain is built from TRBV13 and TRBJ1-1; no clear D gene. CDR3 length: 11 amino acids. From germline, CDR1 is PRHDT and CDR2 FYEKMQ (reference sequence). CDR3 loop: CGLQRNTEAFF. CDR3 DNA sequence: TGTGGGTTACAGAGGAACACTGAAGCTTTCTTT.

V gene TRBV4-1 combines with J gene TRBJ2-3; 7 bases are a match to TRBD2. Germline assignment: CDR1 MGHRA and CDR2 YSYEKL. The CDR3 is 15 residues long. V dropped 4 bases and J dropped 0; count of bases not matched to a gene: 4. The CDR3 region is CASSPTSYSTDTQYF. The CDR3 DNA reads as TGCGCCAGCAGCCCGACTAGCTACAGCACAGATACGCAGTATTTT.

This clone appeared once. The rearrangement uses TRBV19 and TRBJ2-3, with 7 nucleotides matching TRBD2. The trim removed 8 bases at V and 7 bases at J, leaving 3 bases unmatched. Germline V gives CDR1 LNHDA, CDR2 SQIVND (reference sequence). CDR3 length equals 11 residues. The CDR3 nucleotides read TGTGCCAGTGGGGAGGGCCATACGCAGTATTTT. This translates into CASGEGHTQYF.

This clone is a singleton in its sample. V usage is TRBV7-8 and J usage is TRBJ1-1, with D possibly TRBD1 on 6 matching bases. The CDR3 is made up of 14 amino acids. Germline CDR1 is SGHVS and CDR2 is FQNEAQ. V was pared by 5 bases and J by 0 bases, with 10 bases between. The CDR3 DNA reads TGTGCCAGCAGCCTAGGGACACTGAACACTGAAGCTTTCTTT. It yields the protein CASSLGTLNTEAFF. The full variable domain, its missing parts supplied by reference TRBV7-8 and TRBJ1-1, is GAGVSQSPRYKVAKRGQDVALRCDPISGHVSLFWYQQALGQGPEFLTYFQNEAQLDKSGLPSDRFFAERPEGSVSTLKIQRTQQEDSAVYLCASSLGTLNTEAFFGQGTRLTVV.

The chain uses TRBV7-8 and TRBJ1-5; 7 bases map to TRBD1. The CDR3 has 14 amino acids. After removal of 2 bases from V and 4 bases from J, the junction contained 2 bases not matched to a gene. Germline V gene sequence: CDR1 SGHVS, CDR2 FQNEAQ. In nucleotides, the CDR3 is TGTGCCAGCAGCTTAAAGACAGGGAATCAGCCCCAGCATTTT. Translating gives CASSLKTGNQPQHF.

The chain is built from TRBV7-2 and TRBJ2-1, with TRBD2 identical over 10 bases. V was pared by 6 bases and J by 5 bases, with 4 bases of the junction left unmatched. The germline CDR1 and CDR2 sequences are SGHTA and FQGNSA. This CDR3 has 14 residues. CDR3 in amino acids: CASSRTSGDNEQFF. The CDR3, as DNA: TGTGCCAGCAGTCGAACTAGCGGGGACAATGAGCAGTTCTTC.

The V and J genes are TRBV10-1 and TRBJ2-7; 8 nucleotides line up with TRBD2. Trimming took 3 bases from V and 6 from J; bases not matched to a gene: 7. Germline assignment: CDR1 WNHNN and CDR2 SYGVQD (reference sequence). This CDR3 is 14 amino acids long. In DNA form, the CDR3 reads TGCGCCAGCAGTGAATCCGGGGGGGGGTGCGAGCAGTACTTC. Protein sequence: CASSESGGGCEQYF.

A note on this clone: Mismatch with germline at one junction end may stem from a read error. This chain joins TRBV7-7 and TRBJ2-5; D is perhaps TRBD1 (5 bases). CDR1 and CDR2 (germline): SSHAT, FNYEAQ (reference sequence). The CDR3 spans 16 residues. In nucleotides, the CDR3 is TGTGCTAGCAGCTTAACTCCAGGGTCCTTCCAAGAGACCCAGTACTTC. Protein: CASSLTPGSFQETQYF. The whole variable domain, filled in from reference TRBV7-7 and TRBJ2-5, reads GAGVSQSPRYKVTKRGQDVTLRCDPISSHATLYWYQQALGQGPEFLTYFNYEAQPDKSGLPSDRFSAERPEGSISTLTIQRTEQRDSAMYRCASSLTPGSFQETQYFGPGTRLLVL.